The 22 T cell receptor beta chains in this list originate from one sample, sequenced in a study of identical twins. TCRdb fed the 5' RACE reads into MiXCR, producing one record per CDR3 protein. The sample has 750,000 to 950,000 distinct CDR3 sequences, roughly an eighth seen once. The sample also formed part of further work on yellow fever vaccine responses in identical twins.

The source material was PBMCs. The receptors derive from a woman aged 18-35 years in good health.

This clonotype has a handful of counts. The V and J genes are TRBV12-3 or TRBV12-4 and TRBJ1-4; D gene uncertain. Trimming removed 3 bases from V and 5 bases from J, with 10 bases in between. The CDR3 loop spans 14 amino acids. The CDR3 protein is CASSFLASNEKLFF. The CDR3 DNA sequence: TGTGCCAGCAGTTTTCTGGCCTCAAATGAAAAACTGTTTTTT.

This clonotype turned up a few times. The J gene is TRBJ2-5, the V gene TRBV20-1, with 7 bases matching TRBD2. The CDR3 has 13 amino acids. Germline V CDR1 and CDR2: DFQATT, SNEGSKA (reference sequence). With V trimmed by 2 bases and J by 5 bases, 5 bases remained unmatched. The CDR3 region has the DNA TGCAGTGCTAGACGAGCGGGGCGGGAGACCCAGTACTTC. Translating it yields CSARRAGRETQYF.

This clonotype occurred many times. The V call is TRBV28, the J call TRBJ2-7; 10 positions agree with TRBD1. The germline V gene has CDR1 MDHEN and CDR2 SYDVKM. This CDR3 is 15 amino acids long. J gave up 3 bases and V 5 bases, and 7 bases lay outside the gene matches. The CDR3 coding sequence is TGTGCCAGCAGTCCCGGGACAGGGGTCTACTACGAGCAGTACGTC. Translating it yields CASSPGTGVYYEQYV.

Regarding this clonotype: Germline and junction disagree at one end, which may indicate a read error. CDR3 loop: CASSLGTGGDYGQYF. CDR3 sequence (DNA): TGTGCCAGCAGTTTGGGGACAGGGGGCGACTACGGGCAGTACTTC. The V call is TRBV12-3 or TRBV12-4, the J call TRBJ2-7; TRBD1 matches at 12 bases. The CDR3 consists of 15 residues.

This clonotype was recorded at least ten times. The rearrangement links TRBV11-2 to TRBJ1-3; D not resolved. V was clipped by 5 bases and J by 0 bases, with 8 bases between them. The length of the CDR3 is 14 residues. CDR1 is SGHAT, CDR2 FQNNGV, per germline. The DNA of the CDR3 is TGTGCCAGCAGCCCCTCCGTCTCTGGAAACACCATATATTTT. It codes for CASSPSVSGNTIYF.

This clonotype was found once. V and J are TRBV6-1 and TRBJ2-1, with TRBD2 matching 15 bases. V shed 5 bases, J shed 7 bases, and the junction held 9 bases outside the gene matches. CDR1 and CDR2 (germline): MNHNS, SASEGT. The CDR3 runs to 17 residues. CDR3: CASSLGLAGGPENEQFF. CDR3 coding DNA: TGTGCCAGCAGTCTAGGACTAGCGGGGGGGCCGGAGAATGAGCAGTTCTTC.

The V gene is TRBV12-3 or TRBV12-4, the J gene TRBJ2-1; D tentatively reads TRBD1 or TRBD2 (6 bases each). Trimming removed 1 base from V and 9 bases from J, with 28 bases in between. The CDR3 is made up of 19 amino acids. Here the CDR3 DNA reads TGTGCCAGCAGTTTAGGGGGTGGGGGGCCCATACCCACCTTCACTGAGCAGTTCTTC. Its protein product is CASSLGGGGPIPTFTEQFF.

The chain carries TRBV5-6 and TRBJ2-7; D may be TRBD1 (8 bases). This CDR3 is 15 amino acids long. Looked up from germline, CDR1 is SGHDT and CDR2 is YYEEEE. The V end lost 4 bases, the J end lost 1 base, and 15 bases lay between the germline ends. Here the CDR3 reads CASSRQGRDSYEQYV. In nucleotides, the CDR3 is TGTGCCAGCAGCCGACAGGGGAGGGATTCCTACGAGCAGTACGTC.

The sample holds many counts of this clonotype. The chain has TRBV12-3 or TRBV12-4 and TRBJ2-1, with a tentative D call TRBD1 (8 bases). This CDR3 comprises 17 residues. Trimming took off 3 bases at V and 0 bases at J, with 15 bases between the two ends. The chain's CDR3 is CASSFPTGGGSYNEQFF. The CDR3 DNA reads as TGTGCCAGCAGTTTCCCCACAGGGGGGGGCTCCTACAATGAGCAGTTCTTC.

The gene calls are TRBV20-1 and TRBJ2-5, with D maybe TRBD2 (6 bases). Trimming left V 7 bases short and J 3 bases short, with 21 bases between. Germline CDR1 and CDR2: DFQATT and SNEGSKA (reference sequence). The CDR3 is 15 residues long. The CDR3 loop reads CSVPPASVGEETQYF. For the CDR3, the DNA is TGCAGTGTCCCTCCGGCTAGCGTGGGGGAAGAGACCCAGTACTTC.

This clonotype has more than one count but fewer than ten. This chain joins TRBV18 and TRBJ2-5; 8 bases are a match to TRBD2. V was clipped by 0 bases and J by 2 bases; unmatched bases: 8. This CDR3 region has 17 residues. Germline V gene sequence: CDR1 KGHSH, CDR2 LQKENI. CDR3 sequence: CASSPPGGGTTQETQYF. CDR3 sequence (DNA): TGTGCCAGCTCACCACCGGGCGGGGGGACAACTCAAGAGACCCAGTACTTC.

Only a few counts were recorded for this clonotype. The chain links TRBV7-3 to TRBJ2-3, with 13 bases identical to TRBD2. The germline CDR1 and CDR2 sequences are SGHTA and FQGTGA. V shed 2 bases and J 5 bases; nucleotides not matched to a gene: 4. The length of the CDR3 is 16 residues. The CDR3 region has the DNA TGTGCCAGCAGCTTAGGACTAGCGGGAGCCCTAGATACGCAGTATTTT. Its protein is CASSLGLAGALDTQYF.

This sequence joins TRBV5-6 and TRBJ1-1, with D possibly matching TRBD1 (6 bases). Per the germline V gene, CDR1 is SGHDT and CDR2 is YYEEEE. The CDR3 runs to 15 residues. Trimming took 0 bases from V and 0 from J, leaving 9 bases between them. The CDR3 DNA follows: TGTGCCAGCAGCTTGGGGTGGACAGTGAACACTGAAGCTTTCTTT. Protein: CASSLGWTVNTEAFF.

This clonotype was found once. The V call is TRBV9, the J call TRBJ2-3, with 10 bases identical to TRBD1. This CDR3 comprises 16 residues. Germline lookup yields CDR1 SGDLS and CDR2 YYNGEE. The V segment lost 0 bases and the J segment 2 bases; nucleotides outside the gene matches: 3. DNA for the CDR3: TGTGCCAGCAGCGTAGAGGGACAGGGGACCACAGATACGCAGTATTTT. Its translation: CASSVEGQGTTDTQYF.

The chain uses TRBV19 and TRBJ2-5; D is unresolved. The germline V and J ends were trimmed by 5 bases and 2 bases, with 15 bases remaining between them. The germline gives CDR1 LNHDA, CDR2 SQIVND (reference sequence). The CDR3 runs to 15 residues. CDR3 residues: CASSRSPNFQETQYF. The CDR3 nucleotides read TGTGCCAGTAGTCGCTCCCCCAACTTTCAAGAGACCCAGTACTTC.

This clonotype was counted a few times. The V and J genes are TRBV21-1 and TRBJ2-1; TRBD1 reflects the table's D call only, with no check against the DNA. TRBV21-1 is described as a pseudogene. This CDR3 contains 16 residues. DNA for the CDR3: TGTGCCAGCAGCCCGGTCCGGGGGTACCTTTACAATGAGCAGTTCTTC. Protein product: CASSPVRGYLYNEQFF.

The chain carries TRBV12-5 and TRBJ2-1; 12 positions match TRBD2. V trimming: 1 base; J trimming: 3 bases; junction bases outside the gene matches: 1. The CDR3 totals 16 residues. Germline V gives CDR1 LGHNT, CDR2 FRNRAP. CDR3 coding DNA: TGTGCTAGTGGTTTGGCGGGACTAGCGGGCTACAATGAGCAGTTCTTC. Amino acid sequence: CASGLAGLAGYNEQFF.

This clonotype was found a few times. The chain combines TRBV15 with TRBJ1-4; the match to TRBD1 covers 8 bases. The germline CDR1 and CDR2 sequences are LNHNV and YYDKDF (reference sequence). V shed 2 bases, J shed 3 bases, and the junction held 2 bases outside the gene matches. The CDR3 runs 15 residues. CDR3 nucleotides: TGTGCCACCAGCAGATCGACAGGGGCTAATGAAAAACTGTTTTTT. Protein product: CATSRSTGANEKLFF.

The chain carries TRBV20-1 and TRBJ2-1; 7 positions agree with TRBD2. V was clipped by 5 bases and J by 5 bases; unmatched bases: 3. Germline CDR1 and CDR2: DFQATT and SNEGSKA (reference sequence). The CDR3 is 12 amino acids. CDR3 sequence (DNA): TGCAGTGCTCGACTAGCCGACAATGAGCAGTTCTTC. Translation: CSARLADNEQFF.

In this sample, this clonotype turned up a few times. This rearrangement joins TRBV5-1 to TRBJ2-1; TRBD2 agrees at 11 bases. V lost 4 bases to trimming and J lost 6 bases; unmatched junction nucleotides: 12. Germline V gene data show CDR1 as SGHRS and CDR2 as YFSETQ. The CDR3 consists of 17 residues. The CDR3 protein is CASSHHNPLAGGNEQFF. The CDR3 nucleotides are TGCGCCAGCAGCCACCACAATCCCCTAGCGGGGGGCAATGAGCAGTTCTTC.

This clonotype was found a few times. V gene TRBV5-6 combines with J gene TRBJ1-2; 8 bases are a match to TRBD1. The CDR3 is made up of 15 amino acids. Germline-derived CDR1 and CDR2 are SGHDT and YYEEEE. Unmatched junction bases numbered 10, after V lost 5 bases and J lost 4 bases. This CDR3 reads CASSYGQGAFYGYTF. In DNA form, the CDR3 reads TGTGCCAGCAGTTACGGCCAGGGGGCATTCTATGGCTACACCTTC.

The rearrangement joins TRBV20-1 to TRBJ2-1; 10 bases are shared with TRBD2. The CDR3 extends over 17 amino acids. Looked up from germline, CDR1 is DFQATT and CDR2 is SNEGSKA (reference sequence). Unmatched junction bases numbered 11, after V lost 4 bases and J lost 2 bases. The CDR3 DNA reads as TGCAGTGCTATCGGCCTAGCGGGAGCCGTTACCTACAATGAGCAGTTCTTC. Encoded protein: CSAIGLAGAVTYNEQFF.